Sequencing of this T cell receptor (beta chain) was carried out in a study of blood T cell repertoires in COVID-19. This CDR3 region has 13 residues. Trimming took off 7 bases at V and 9 bases at J, with 18 bases between the two ends. The germline V gene encodes CDR1 MNHNY and CDR2 SVGAGI (reference sequence). Sequencing used immunoSEQ multiplex PCR; TCRdb keeps in-frame clones, though not all of them. The table shows 200,000 to 250,000 clones, with 82% occurring only once. Participants were placed into cohorts based on the clinical history they reported. Sequencing was performed on PBMCs or T cells enriched from blood (not recorded which). The chain has TRBV6-6 and TRBJ1-1; tentative D call: TRBD1 (5 bases). This clonotype originated in a woman aged 55 to 70 who had recovered from COVID-19. In DNA, the CDR3 is TGTGCCAGCACCTCTGATCTGGGGCGTAAAGCTTTCTTT. As protein: CASTSDLGRKAFF.